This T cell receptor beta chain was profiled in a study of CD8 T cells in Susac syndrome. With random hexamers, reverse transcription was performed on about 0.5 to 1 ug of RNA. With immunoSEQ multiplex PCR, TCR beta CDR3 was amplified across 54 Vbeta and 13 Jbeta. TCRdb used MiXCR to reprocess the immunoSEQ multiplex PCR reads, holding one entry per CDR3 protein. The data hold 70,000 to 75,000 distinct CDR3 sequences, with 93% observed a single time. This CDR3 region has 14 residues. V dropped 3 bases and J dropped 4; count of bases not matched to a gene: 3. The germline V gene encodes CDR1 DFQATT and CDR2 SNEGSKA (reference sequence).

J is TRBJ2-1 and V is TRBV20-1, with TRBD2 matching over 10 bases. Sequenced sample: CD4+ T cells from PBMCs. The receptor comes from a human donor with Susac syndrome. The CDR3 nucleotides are TGCAGTGCTAGCGCTAGCGGGGGATACAATGAGCAGTTCTTC. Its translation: CSASASGGYNEQFF.